These 29 T cell receptor beta chains were sequenced from one sample in a study of T cells in Graves' hyperthyroidism and ophthalmopathy. Amplified TCR beta CDR3 regions derived from RNA transcripts. The study used the HTBI primer set for a first-round RT-PCR of the TCR CDR3. Using its own MiXCR run on the multiplex PCR reads, TCRdb lists one record per CDR3 protein. The table shows about 380,000 distinct CDR3 sequences, with 18% occurring only once. The sequenced sample consisted of blood. The source is a man aged 18 to 29 with Graves' ophthalmopathy.

On this clonotype: This may stem from a read error, because a much larger clone lies one nucleotide away. This sequence joins TRBV27 and TRBJ1-2; no firm D call. The CDR3 spans 15 residues. CDR1 is MNHEY, CDR2 SMNVEV, per germline (reference sequence). Trimming removed 5 bases at V and 6 bases at J, with 19 bases between. CDR3 region: CASSGVKGRWDGYTF. CDR3 sequence (DNA): TGTGCCAGCAGTGGTGTGAAAGGGCGCTGGGATGGCTACACCTTC.

In this sample, this clonotype turned up many times. For the CDR3, the DNA is TGTGCCAGCAGCCAAAGTTGGAGACAGAGACGGCGGGGGGGGGAGACCCAGTACTTC. This translates into CASSQSWRQRRRGGETQYF. The chain is built from TRBV28 and TRBJ2-5; 9 nucleotides align to TRBD2. CDR3 length equals 19 residues. Germline V gives CDR1 MDHEN, CDR2 SYDVKM. J was trimmed by 5 bases and V by 6 bases; bases with no gene match: 22.

In its sample, this clonotype was seen many times. The V gene is TRBV2, the J gene TRBJ1-2; 11 bases agree with TRBD1. CDR1 is SNHLY, CDR2 FYNNEI, per germline. With 4 bases clipped from V and 8 bases from J, the junction kept 6 bases outside the gene matches. There are 14 residues in the CDR3. The CDR3 sequence: CASSGDRGVEGYTF. The CDR3 DNA follows: TGTGCCAGCAGTGGGGACAGGGGGGTGGAAGGCTACACCTTC.

CDR3 amino acids: CASSVGTDETQYF. CDR3 bases: TGTGCCAGCAGCGTGGGGACAGACGAGACCCAGTACTTC. This chain joins TRBV9 and TRBJ2-5, with 7 bases aligning to TRBD1. Germline lookup yields CDR1 SGDLS and CDR2 YYNGEE. This CDR3 has 13 residues. Trimming took 2 bases from V and 5 from J; bases not matched to a gene: 3. The complete variable domain, with remaining parts taken from reference TRBV9 and TRBJ2-5, reads DSGVTQTPKHLITATGQRVTLRCSPRSGDLSVYWYQQSLDQGLQFLIQYYNGEERAKGNILERFSAQQFPDLHSELNLSSLELGDSALYFCASSVGTDETQYFGPGTRLLVL.

This clonotype was counted many times. The gene calls are TRBV27 and TRBJ2-7, with TRBD2 identical over 8 bases. CDR1 and CDR2 from the germline V gene are MNHEY and SMNVEV (reference sequence). V gave up 6 bases and J gave up 5 bases; unmatched junction bases: 9. This CDR3 has 14 amino acids. The CDR3 DNA follows: TGTGCCAGCAGCCTCGGGGGGGACGGGAACGAGCAGTACTTC. Translating it yields CASSLGGDGNEQYF.

The chain recombines TRBV28 with TRBJ2-4; no firm D call. This CDR3 contains 15 residues. Germline-derived CDR1 and CDR2 are MDHEN and SYDVKM. V was shortened by 4 bases and J by 0 bases, with 10 bases between the two germline ends. The CDR3 spells CASSSHLVAKNIQYF. CDR3 nucleotide sequence: TGTGCCAGCAGTTCCCATTTAGTAGCCAAAAACATTCAGTACTTC.

CDR3 nucleotide sequence: TGTGCCAGCAGCTTAAGCGGGACAGGGGGCTTAAATTCACCCCTCCACTTT. Translation: CASSLSGTGGLNSPLHF. The chain joins TRBV7-8 to TRBJ1-6; 12 nucleotides align to TRBD1. Germline CDR1 and CDR2: SGHVS and FQNEAQ. J lost 7 bases, V lost 2 bases, and 6 bases had no gene match. The CDR3 is made up of 17 amino acids.

There are a few counts of this clonotype. The rearrangement uses TRBV5-5 and TRBJ2-7; D not certain. CDR3 length: 13 residues. Looked up from germline, CDR1 is SGHKS and CDR2 is YYEKEE (reference sequence). The V and J ends lost 0 bases and 0 bases respectively, with 4 bases between them. CDR3 residues: CASSLENSYEQYF. The CDR3 DNA reads as TGTGCCAGCAGCTTGGAGAACTCCTACGAGCAGTACTTC.

The rearrangement joins TRBV24-1 to TRBJ2-1, with D perhaps TRBD1 (5 bases). CDR1 KGHDR and CDR2 SFDVKD come from the germline V gene. The CDR3 is 15 amino acids. With 5 bases removed from V and 7 bases from J, the gap between germline ends came to 17 bases. The CDR3 is CATSGCNRYSNEQFF. In nucleotides, the CDR3 is TGTGCCACCAGTGGTTGTAACAGGTATTCGAATGAGCAGTTCTTC.

This clonotype was detected many times. The V gene is TRBV11-2, the J gene TRBJ2-2; no clear D gene. Deletions cut 1 base from V and 4 bases from J, with 10 bases between. Looked up from germline, CDR1 is SGHAT and CDR2 is FQNNGV. The CDR3 runs 15 residues. The CDR3 here is CASSLGLTSTGELFF. CDR3 in DNA: TGTGCCAGCAGCTTAGGACTCACCTCCACCGGGGAGCTGTTTTTT. Full variable domain (remainder filled in from reference TRBV11-2 and TRBJ2-2): EAGVAQSPRYKIIEKRQSVAFWCNPISGHATLYWYQQILGQGPKLLIQFQNNGVVDDSQLPKDRFSAERLKGVDSTLKIQPAKLEDSAVYLCASSLGLTSTGELFFGEGSRLTVL.

This clonotype was recorded many times. This sequence joins TRBV12-3 or TRBV12-4 and TRBJ1-4; 8 bases agree with TRBD1. The V gene end was trimmed by 5 bases and the J gene end by 4 bases; junction bases not matched to a gene: 6. This CDR3 is 15 amino acids long. The CDR3 nucleotides are TGTGCCAGCAGTACACGGACAGGGTTTAATGAAAAACTGTTTTTT. It yields the protein CASSTRTGFNEKLFF.

This clonotype has only a few counts. The CDR3: CASSVDQNEQYF. In nucleotides, the CDR3 is TGTGCCAGCAGCGTAGACCAGAACGAGCAGTACTTC. The genes are TRBV9 and TRBJ2-7; D unclear. Germline-derived CDR1 and CDR2 are SGDLS and YYNGEE. This CDR3 contains 12 residues. The ends were cut back, 0 bases at V and 5 bases at J, with 6 bases in the middle.

This clonotype has a count of ten or more. This sequence joins TRBV6-1 and TRBJ1-5; TRBD1 is a possible D gene (6 bases). Germline V gene data show CDR1 as MNHNS and CDR2 as SASEGT. This CDR3 has 15 residues. The germline V and J ends were trimmed by 1 base and 2 bases, with 9 bases remaining between them. This chain's CDR3 is CASSEGGLGNQPQHF. CDR3 sequence (DNA): TGTGCCAGCAGTGAAGGGGGGCTGGGCAATCAGCCCCAGCATTTT.

The table lists this clonotype with a few counts. The rearrangement uses TRBV7-7 and TRBJ2-1; 9 nucleotides agree with TRBD2. The germline gives CDR1 SSHAT, CDR2 FNYEAQ (reference sequence). There are 18 residues in the CDR3. Unmatched junction bases numbered 12, after V lost 5 bases and J lost 1 base. The CDR3 loop reads CASSPSRQRGVSYNEQFF. The DNA for the CDR3 is TGTGCCAGCAGCCCCAGTAGGCAGCGGGGGGTGTCCTACAATGAGCAGTTCTTC.

In this sample, this clonotype turned up many times. The CDR3 loop is CASSTPAGETQYF. The DNA of the CDR3 is TGTGCCAGCAGTACCCCGGCGGGAGAGACCCAGTACTTC. The chain recombines TRBV28 with TRBJ2-5; D might be TRBD2 (5 bases). Germline values: CDR1 MDHEN, CDR2 SYDVKM. The CDR3 has 13 amino acids. Trimming cost V 5 bases and J 4 bases, with 11 bases left between them.

At least ten counts were recorded for this clonotype. As DNA, the CDR3 is TGTGCCAGCAGACCTAGGAAGCCGAACACTGAAGCTTTCTTT. Translation gives CASRPRKPNTEAFF. The chain combines TRBV27 with TRBJ1-1, with no clear D. Germline V gene sequence: CDR1 MNHEY, CDR2 SMNVEV (reference sequence). The CDR3 length is 14 residues. Trimming took off 6 bases at V and 1 base at J, with 12 bases between the two ends.

V gene TRBV9 combines with J gene TRBJ2-7, with 8 bases matching TRBD1. Germline CDR1 and CDR2: SGDLS and YYNGEE. V was pared by 0 bases and J by 2 bases, with 4 bases of the junction left unmatched. The CDR3 runs 15 residues. This CDR3 is CASSVGAGGAYEQYF. As DNA, the CDR3 is TGTGCCAGCAGCGTAGGGGCAGGGGGCGCCTACGAGCAGTACTTC. The variable domain in full, with the rest retrieved from reference TRBV9 and TRBJ2-7, is DSGVTQTPKHLITATGQRVTLRCSPRSGDLSVYWYQQSLDQGLQFLIQYYNGEERAKGNILERFSAQQFPDLHSELNLSSLELGDSALYFCASSVGAGGAYEQYFGPGTRLTVT.

This clonotype was detected once. The V and J genes are TRBV28 and TRBJ2-5; 10 bases are shared with TRBD1. The germline V gene has CDR1 MDHEN and CDR2 SYDVKM. Unmatched junction bases numbered 10, after V lost 5 bases and J lost 4 bases. This CDR3 is 16 amino acids long. The CDR3 is CASSPWDRGIVETQYF. In nucleotides, the CDR3 is TGTGCCAGCAGTCCCTGGGACAGGGGTATAGTAGAGACCCAGTACTTC.

There are many counts of this clonotype. The CDR3 DNA is TGTGCCAGCAGTTACTCGGGGGGGGGGCTTACAGATACGCAGTATTTT. This encodes CASSYSGGGLTDTQYF. This rearrangement joins TRBV6-6 to TRBJ2-3; D may be TRBD2 (7 bases). The CDR3 loop spans 16 amino acids. CDR1 MNHNY and CDR2 SVGAGI come from the germline V gene (reference sequence). V was trimmed by 0 bases and J by 3 bases, leaving 13 bases between them.

At least ten counts were recorded for this clonotype. One junction end does not reproduce the germline sequence, and a read error may be involved. The chain recombines TRBV7-3 with TRBJ2-1; 8 bases agree with TRBD2. CDR1 and CDR2 (germline): SGHTA, FQGTGA. There are 15 residues in the CDR3. The CDR3 sequence is CASSLTSGAYNEQFF. Here the CDR3 DNA reads TGTGCCAGCAGCCTAACTAGCGGAGCGTACAATGAGCAGTTCTTC.

The V and J genes are TRBV10-3 and TRBJ2-7; 7 bases are a match to TRBD1. From germline, CDR1 is ENHRY and CDR2 SYGVKD. Germline trimming cut 7 bases from V and 5 bases from J; bases unmatched to any gene: 11. CDR3 length: 14 amino acids. CDR3 DNA: TGTGCCATCAAATTTGGCAGGGGGTACGACGAGCAGTACTTC. It yields the protein CAIKFGRGYDEQYF.

At least ten counts were recorded for this clonotype. The chain couples TRBV7-9 to TRBJ2-7; D ambiguous. The V end was cut by 5 bases, the J end by 7 bases, with 15 bases between. Germline-derived CDR1 and CDR2 are SEHNR and FQNEAQ (reference sequence). CDR3 size: 13 residues. The CDR3 sequence is CASSPPQGWEQYF. The CDR3 bases are TGTGCCAGCAGCCCCCCCCAAGGGTGGGAGCAGTACTTC.

This clonotype has at least ten counts. The genes are TRBV6-1 and TRBJ2-4; TRBD1 or TRBD2 may be the D gene (6 bases each). Germline CDR1 reads MNHNS; CDR2 reads SASEGT. The CDR3 is 15 residues long. The V and J ends lost 6 bases and 2 bases respectively, with 14 bases between them. CDR3 loop: CASSPGGEPKNIQYF. The DNA of the CDR3 is TGTGCCAGCAGCCCCGGGGGCGAGCCCAAAAACATTCAGTACTTC.

This chain connects TRBV11-2 to TRBJ2-1; 13 bases map to TRBD2. In germline, CDR1 is SGHAT, CDR2 FQNNGV. V lost 0 bases, J lost 7 bases, and 18 bases stayed unmatched. The CDR3 is made up of 21 amino acids. The CDR3: CASSLELAGGPLRSWTNEQFF. The CDR3 DNA reads as TGTGCCAGCAGCTTAGAACTAGCGGGGGGGCCCCTCCGTTCCTGGACGAATGAGCAGTTCTTC.

As for this clonotype: Since a much larger clone is just one base distant, this may be a read error. The V call is TRBV20-1, the J call TRBJ2-1; the D is unclear. TRBJ2-7 matches the DNA end more closely, so the J call is doubtful. The CDR3 covers 9 residues. CDR1 is DFQATT, CDR2 SNEGSKA, per germline (reference sequence). Written as DNA, the CDR3 is TGCAGTGCTAGCAATGAGCAGTACTTC. Encoded protein: CSASNEQYF.

This clonotype has ten or more counts. The gene calls are TRBV18 and TRBJ1-5; D gene uncertain. The germline V gene encodes CDR1 KGHSH and CDR2 LQKENI. V shed 3 bases and J shed 0 bases, with 9 bases lying between them. CDR3 length: 15 amino acids. CDR3 region: CASSPQAYSNQPQHF. The CDR3 DNA reads TGTGCCAGCTCACCTCAGGCATATAGCAATCAGCCCCAGCATTTT.

This clonotype was seen at least ten times. The rearrangement joins TRBV14 to TRBJ2-1; 10 nucleotides match TRBD1. The trim removed 1 base at V and 6 bases at J, leaving 6 bases unmatched. The V gene's germline CDR1 is SGHDN and CDR2 FVKESK. The CDR3 runs to 16 residues. The CDR3 DNA follows: TGTGCCAGCAGCCAAGCCGGGACAGGGGCTTCCAATGAGCAGTTCTTC. Protein: CASSQAGTGASNEQFF.

This clonotype was counted a few times. This sequence joins TRBV7-6 and TRBJ2-1; D is uncertain. CDR1 SGHVS and CDR2 FNYEAQ come from the germline V gene. With 5 bases removed from V and 6 bases from J, the gap between germline ends came to 17 bases. The CDR3 consists of 15 residues. The CDR3 DNA reads as TGTGCCAGCAGCCGAAGTGAAATGGCGTTCAATGAGCAGTTCTTC. It is translated as CASSRSEMAFNEQFF.

The V and J genes are TRBV5-6 and TRBJ1-5; 7 positions agree with TRBD1. V was clipped by 4 bases and J by 2 bases; unmatched bases: 6. Germline CDR1 reads SGHDT; CDR2 reads YYEEEE. This CDR3 is 15 amino acids long. The CDR3, as DNA: TGTGCCAGCAGCACGACAGGGTATGGCAATCAGCCCCAGCATTTT. Amino acid sequence: CASSTTGYGNQPQHF.